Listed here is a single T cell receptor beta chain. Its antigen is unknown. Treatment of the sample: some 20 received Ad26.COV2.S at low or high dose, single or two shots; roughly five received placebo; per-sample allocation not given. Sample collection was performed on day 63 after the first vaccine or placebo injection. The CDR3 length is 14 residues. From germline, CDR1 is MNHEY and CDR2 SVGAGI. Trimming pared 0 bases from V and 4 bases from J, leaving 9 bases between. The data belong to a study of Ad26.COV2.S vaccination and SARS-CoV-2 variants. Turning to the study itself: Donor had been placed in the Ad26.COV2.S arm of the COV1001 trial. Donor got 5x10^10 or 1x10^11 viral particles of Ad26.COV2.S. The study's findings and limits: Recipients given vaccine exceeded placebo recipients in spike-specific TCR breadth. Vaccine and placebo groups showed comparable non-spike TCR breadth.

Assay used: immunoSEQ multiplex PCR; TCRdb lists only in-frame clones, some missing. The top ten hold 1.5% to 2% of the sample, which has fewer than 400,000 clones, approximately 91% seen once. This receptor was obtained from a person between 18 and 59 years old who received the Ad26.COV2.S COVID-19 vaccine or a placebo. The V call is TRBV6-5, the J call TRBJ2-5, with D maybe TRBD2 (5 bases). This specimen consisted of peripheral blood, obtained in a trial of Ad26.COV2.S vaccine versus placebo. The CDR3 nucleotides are TGTGCCAGCAGTTACTCGATTCTAGCAGAGACCCAGTACTTC. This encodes CASSYSILAETQYF.